This TCR beta chain was captured by sequencing in a study of blood T cell repertoires in COVID-19. About the study: T cells, B-cell-depleted T cells, or PBMCs provided the cDNA or gDNA that served as material.

This table comes from immunoSEQ multiplex PCR, and its TCRdb copy is limited to in-frame clones, with some not included. The sample shows approximately 170,000 clones, approximately 87% of them seen only once. This CDR3 region has 15 residues. Germline V gives CDR1 SGHRS, CDR2 YFSETQ. The trim removed 4 bases at V and 1 base at J, leaving 6 bases unmatched. V is TRBV5-1 and J is TRBJ1-1; TRBD1 agrees at 8 bases. Sequenced: peripheral blood. The receptor's source is a woman between 55 and 75 years old with COVID-19, enrolled during active disease. The CDR3 coding sequence is TGCGCCAGCAGCGACAGGGGCCGGGGGAACACTGAAGCTTTCTTT. It specifies CASSDRGRGNTEAFF.